Listed below are T cell receptor beta chains from one sample, sequenced in a study of shared clonotypes between healthy human individuals. Measured with immunoSEQ multiplex PCR; TCRdb has only the in-frame clones, and not every one. Of millions of clones in the sample, over 85% were seen once. Sequencing used naive CD4+ T cells from PBMCs. The receptors shown here come from a man in his late teens or twenties in good health. Some clones in this sample may be carry-over from other donors' samples. Each CDR3 is given without its conserved first and last residue.

J gene	V gene	CDR3 protein
TRBJ2-7	TRBV6-5	ASPGGKPYEQY
TRBJ2-1	TRBV6-1	ASRLAGEYNEQF
TRBJ1-5	TRBV5-8	ASSLLNQPQH
TRBJ2-1	TRBV4-1	ASRSTGTSGRNEQF
TRBJ1-1	TRBV7-8	ASSLQRSNTEAF
TRBJ2-5	TRBV14	ASSQVVKTQY
TRBJ2-5	TRBV5-6	ASSPTGMETQY
TRBJ1-4	TRBV7-9	ASSLYRDPNEKLF
TRBJ2-7	TRBV5-1	ASSLGQALREQY
TRBJ1-2	TRBV7-3	ASSLGARVSGYT
TRBJ1-4	TRBV28	ASSRQINEKLF
TRBJ1-2	TRBV5-1	ASSPGGNYGYT
TRBJ2-5	TRBV18	ASSPPTSETYTQY
TRBJ1-4	TRBV14	ASSQGAATNEKLF
TRBJ2-7	TRBV5-1	ASSPRQESIYEQY
TRBJ1-5	TRBV6-6	ASSYSSRGKQPQH
TRBJ1-2	TRBV19	ASSINRGPYGYT
TRBJ2-5	TRBV4-1	ASSQAHPGLASQETQY
TRBJ2-3	TRBV4-2	ASSQDMDTQY
TRBJ1-2	TRBV7-2	ASRPQGAGYGYT
TRBJ2-7	TRBV27	ASTVVRGSPLS
TRBJ2-7	TRBV19	ASSTSGKTSYEQY
TRBJ1-2	TRBV20-1	SALVPYGYT
TRBJ1-1	TRBV7-9	ASSFGGKTEAF
TRBJ2-7	TRBV18	ASSPQWDHSAEQY
TRBJ1-2	TRBV28	ASRRTGTNGYT
TRBJ1-5	TRBV10-3	AISETRTDSNQPQH
TRBJ1-1	TRBV6-5	ATGTGFSTEAF
TRBJ2-1	TRBV28	ASSLTDRQAYNEQF
TRBJ1-1	TRBV28	ASSPSTGLSTEAF
TRBJ2-7	TRBV2	ASMGPYEQY
TRBJ2-2	TRBV6-6	ASSYVEYGELF
TRBJ2-5	TRBV4-2	ASSTPGGEETQY
TRBJ2-7	TRBV7-8	ASSLDSSTYEQY
TRBJ1-1	TRBV29-1	SVSGWVTEAF
TRBJ1-5	TRBV12-5	ASGLVGGRVWNQPQH
TRBJ2-7	TRBV28	ASSAEYGSYEQY
TRBJ2-1	TRBV25-1	ASSEGTRPGSGNNEQF
TRBJ2-1	TRBV28	ASSFGVPYNEQF
TRBJ1-5	TRBV28	ASKSGGHQPQH
TRBJ2-3	TRBV9	ASSVEGWREGTDTQY
TRBJ1-1	TRBV5-1	ASSLNRGLNTEAF
TRBJ2-7	TRBV5-1	ASSPQGEINEQY